The following is a TCR beta chain sequence with its context. This table comes from immunoSEQ multiplex PCR, and its TCRdb copy is limited to in-frame clones, with some not included. The sample has around 1.9 million clones; just under 95% are singletons. Positive CCR7 selection of CD45RO-negative cells yielded the naive CD8 cells, and terminally differentiated effector memory CD45RA+ cells were excluded. These data originate in a study of shared clonotypes between healthy human individuals. Study in general: Participating donors consisted of a couple of women and a few men aged 18 to 49.

Germline values: CDR1 SQVTM, CDR2 ANQGSEA. The CDR3 loop spans 17 amino acids. V gave up 3 bases and J gave up 2 bases, with 19 bases separating them. The rearrangement links TRBV29-1 to TRBJ1-4; possible D gene TRBD1, 5 bases. The source is a man younger than 35 in good health. Some clones in this sample may be carry-over from other donors' samples. The sequencing sample was made of naive CD8+ T cells from PBMCs. The CDR3 DNA follows: TGCAGCGTTGAGGTCTGGGACCCTTGGACGACTAATGAAAAACTGTTTTTT. It codes for CSVEVWDPWTTNEKLFF.